This TCR beta chain was documented in a study of T cell repertoires in cytomegalovirus infection. Study-wide points: Cumulative public TCR beta family frequency identified CMV carriers with the relevant HLA. Predominance within the ex vivo response was attributable to HLA-C-restricted CMV-specific TCR beta clonotypes.

At least ten counts were recorded for this clonotype. Its antigen is undetermined. TCRdb processed the reads anew with MiXCR; each CDR3 protein has one entry. This sample carries hundreds of thousands of distinct CDR3 sequences, 10% to 12% of them seen once, and the ten largest clones take around 9.6%. This CDR3 is built from 15 residues. Per the germline V gene, CDR1 is SGHNT and CDR2 is YYREEE (reference sequence). V was trimmed by 4 bases and J by 0 bases, leaving 14 bases between them. The TCR originated in a human donor in good health (CMV status not recorded). Some clones in this sample may be carry-over from other donors' samples. Sequencing input: PBMCs. The genes are TRBV5-4 and TRBJ2-7; maybe TRBD1 (5 bases). DNA for the CDR3: TGTGCCAGCAGCGGCCAGGACACCGGCTCCTACGAGCAGTACTTC. This translates into CASSGQDTGSYEQYF.